The 14 T cell receptor beta chains below all came from one sample that was sequenced in a study of neurological immune-mediated disorders. One entry per CDR3 protein results from TCRdb running MiXCR on the 5' RACE reads. The sample shows 25,000 to 30,000 distinct CDR3 sequences, approximately 22% of them seen only once. The sequenced sample consisted of CD4+ T cells from blood. Source of these receptors: a man over 45 with HTLV-1-associated myelopathy (HAM/TSP).

This clonotype has at least ten counts. The chain carries TRBV5-1 and TRBJ2-1; TRBD1 aligns across 9 bases. The germline V gene has CDR1 SGHRS and CDR2 YFSETQ. Germline trimming cut 4 bases from V and 6 bases from J; bases unmatched to any gene: 8. This CDR3 comprises 15 residues. In nucleotides, the CDR3 is TGCGCCAGCAGCCCGGGACAGGGACCGGCCAATGAGCAGTTCTTC. Residues: CASSPGQGPANEQFF.

In its sample, this clonotype was seen many times. The chain carries TRBV5-1 and TRBJ1-2; tentatively, D is TRBD1 (5 bases). The V and J ends lost 4 bases and 3 bases respectively, with 16 bases between them. The CDR3 sequence is 15 residues long. Looked up from germline, CDR1 is SGHRS and CDR2 is YFSETQ. The CDR3 region is CASSAQGSRDYGYTF. CDR3 in DNA: TGCGCCAGCAGCGCGCAGGGTTCGCGGGACTATGGCTACACCTTC.

This clonotype was seen at least ten times. The CDR3 DNA reads TGTGCCAGCAGCGAGGACGGACTCGGGCCAGATACGCAGTATTTT. Translation: CASSEDGLGPDTQYF. The chain combines TRBV9 with TRBJ2-3, with D possibly TRBD2 on 5 matching bases. CDR1 and CDR2 (germline): SGDLS, YYNGEE. CDR3 size: 15 residues. With 3 bases removed from V and 4 bases from J, the gap between germline ends came to 15 bases.

The J gene is TRBJ2-3, the V gene TRBV5-1; 9 bases align to TRBD1. V lost 4 bases to trimming and J lost 0 bases; unmatched junction nucleotides: 9. CDR1 and CDR2 from the germline V gene are SGHRS and YFSETQ. The CDR3 contains 17 residues. The CDR3 DNA reads as TGCGCCAGCAGCAGCGACCTCGGGACAGGGAGCACAGATACGCAGTATTTT. This translates into CASSSDLGTGSTDTQYF.

This clonotype was counted many times. The genes are TRBV3-1 and TRBJ1-2; D gene ambiguous. The CDR3 is 12 amino acids. Deletions cut 4 bases from V and 5 bases from J, with 8 bases between. CDR1 is LGHDT, CDR2 YNNKEL, per germline (reference sequence). This CDR3 is CASSPAEYGYTF. The CDR3 region has the DNA TGTGCCAGCAGCCCCGCGGAGTATGGCTACACCTTC.

This clonotype was detected ten times or more. Written as DNA, the CDR3 is TGTGCCAGCAGCTTGTGGGGCGCCGGCACTGAAGCTTTCTTT. Protein: CASSLWGAGTEAFF. V is TRBV5-5 and J is TRBJ1-1; maybe TRBD1 (5 bases). The CDR3 has 14 residues. Between the trimmed V and J ends, which lost 1 base and 4 bases, there was a span of 11 bases. CDR1 is SGHKS and CDR2 is YYEKEE in the germline V gene (reference sequence).

Many counts were recorded for this clonotype. The chain is built from TRBV7-9 and TRBJ1-1, with 8 nucleotides matching TRBD1. CDR1 and CDR2 (germline): SEHNR, FQNEAQ (reference sequence). The length of the CDR3 is 14 residues. V shed 1 base, J shed 6 bases, and the junction held 4 bases outside the gene matches. CDR3 in amino acids: CASSLGTGKAEAFF. CDR3 sequence (DNA): TGTGCCAGCAGCTTAGGGACAGGGAAGGCTGAAGCTTTCTTT.

This clonotype occurred many times. V usage is TRBV3-1 and J usage is TRBJ2-3, with 9 bases aligning to TRBD2. Germline loops: CDR1 LGHDT, CDR2 YNNKEL (reference sequence). Trimming took 5 bases from V and 6 from J; bases not matched to a gene: 6. The CDR3 covers 14 residues. Here the CDR3 reads CASSGAGGSDTQYF. CDR3 in DNA: TGTGCCAGCAGCGGAGCGGGAGGTTCGGATACGCAGTATTTT.

The sample holds many counts of this clonotype. This sequence joins TRBV12-3 or TRBV12-4 and TRBJ1-5; D gene ambiguous. The CDR3 extends over 14 amino acids. The V and J ends lost 5 bases and 3 bases respectively, with 11 bases between them. The CDR3 is CASSPDGNNQPQHF. CDR3 bases: TGTGCCAGCAGTCCGGACGGGAACAATCAGCCCCAGCATTTT.

There are many counts of this clonotype. The chain couples TRBV6-1 to TRBJ1-2, with D possibly being TRBD1 (6 bases). V shed 2 bases and J shed 5 bases, with 21 bases lying between them. This CDR3 has 17 amino acids. The germline V gene encodes CDR1 MNHNS and CDR2 SASEGT. CDR3 amino acids: CASSEILGTLGGYGYTF. The DNA of the CDR3 is TGTGCCAGCAGTGAAATACTCGGGACACTCGGGGGGTATGGCTACACCTTC.

This clonotype came up many times. This chain links TRBV12-3 or TRBV12-4 with TRBJ2-3; D is unclear. The CDR3 is 14 amino acids. V was pared by 3 bases and J by 5 bases, with 12 bases between. CDR3 residues: CASSFLGGLDTQYF. The CDR3 DNA is TGTGCCAGCAGTTTTTTGGGCGGATTAGATACGCAGTATTTT.

The table lists this clonotype with many counts. The CDR3 loop is CASSLSGNQPQHF. CDR3 sequence (DNA): TGTGCCAGCAGCTTATCAGGCAATCAGCCCCAGCATTTT. The chain uses TRBV7-3 and TRBJ1-5; D not resolved. Deletions cut 2 bases from V and 2 bases from J, with 4 bases between. Germline V lookup: CDR1 SGHTA, CDR2 FQGTGA. There are 13 residues in the CDR3. Using reference TRBV7-3 and TRBJ1-5 for the parts outside the CDR3, the full variable domain is GAGVSQTPSNKVTEKGKYVELRCDPISGHTALYWYRQSLGQGPEFLIYFQGTGAADDSGLPNDRFFAVRPEGSVSTLKIQRTERGDSAVYLCASSLSGNQPQHFGDGTRLSIL.

This chain connects TRBV6-5 to TRBJ1-1, with a weak D call TRBD1 (6 bases). Germline V lookup: CDR1 MNHEY, CDR2 SVGAGI. V was shortened by 6 bases and J by 0 bases, with 11 bases between the two germline ends. There are 14 residues in the CDR3. CDR3: CASSRDTMNTEAFF. The CDR3 nucleotides read TGTGCCAGCAGCCGGGACACGATGAACACTGAAGCTTTCTTT.

In its sample, this clonotype was seen many times. The gene calls are TRBV18 and TRBJ2-5; no clear D gene. With 2 bases removed from V and 5 bases from J, the gap between germline ends came to 3 bases. The V gene's germline CDR1 is KGHSH and CDR2 LQKENI. The CDR3 consists of 11 residues. CDR3 in amino acids: CASSPSETQYF. CDR3 nucleotide sequence: TGTGCCAGCTCACCATCGGAGACCCAGTACTTC.